Below are 8 T cell receptor beta chains sequenced from a single sample in a study of T cell changes during pregnancy in multiple sclerosis. This table comes from immunoSEQ multiplex PCR, and its TCRdb copy is limited to in-frame clones, with some not included. Among around 30,000 clones listed, around 87% were seen once. The material sequenced was CD4+ T cells from peripheral blood mononuclear cells, taken in the third trimester of pregnancy. All receptors derive from a female donor in good health, enrolled as a control in a pregnancy study.

The V call is TRBV27, the J call TRBJ2-6; D perhaps matches TRBD1 (6 bases). Trimming took off 4 bases at V and 6 bases at J, with 7 bases between the two ends. The germline V gene has CDR1 MNHEY and CDR2 SMNVEV (reference sequence). The CDR3 has 13 residues. The CDR3 DNA is TGTGCCAGCAGTTCGGGACAGGCCAACGTCCTGACTTTC. Translated, it gives CASSSGQANVLTF.

V is TRBV7-9 and J is TRBJ2-7; 8 bases line up with TRBD1. Germline V gene lookup returns CDR1 SEHNR and CDR2 FQNEAQ (reference sequence). CDR3 length: 15 amino acids. Unmatched junction bases numbered 10, after V lost 5 bases and J lost 4 bases. CDR3 amino acids: CASSPGRGQGYEQYF. DNA for the CDR3: TGTGCCAGCAGCCCGGGCAGGGGGCAGGGATACGAGCAGTACTTC. The complete variable domain, with remaining parts taken from reference TRBV7-9 and TRBJ2-7, reads DTGVSQNPRHKITKRGQNVTFRCDPISEHNRLYWYRQTLGQGPEFLTYFQNEAQLEKSRLLSDRFSAERPKGSFSTLEIQRTEQGDSAMYLCASSPGRGQGYEQYFGPGTRLTVT.

The rearrangement links TRBV15 to TRBJ2-7; 8 bases fit TRBD2. Per the germline V gene, CDR1 is LNHNV and CDR2 is YYDKDF (reference sequence). V dropped 1 base and J dropped 5; count of bases not matched to a gene: 7. This CDR3 has 15 residues. The CDR3 is CATSRASGSQNEQYF. CDR3 in DNA: TGTGCCACCAGCAGAGCCAGCGGGAGTCAGAACGAGCAGTACTTC.

The V call is TRBV6-6, the J call TRBJ2-7; D remains unclear. V was clipped by 5 bases and J by 5 bases, with 10 bases between them. The germline gives CDR1 MNHNY, CDR2 SVGAGI (reference sequence). The CDR3 is made up of 12 amino acids. The CDR3 DNA reads as TGTGCCAGCAGTCAAGACAACCACGAGCAGTACTTC. This encodes CASSQDNHEQYF.

This clone was recorded once. This sequence joins TRBV4-3 and TRBJ2-1, with 8 bases identical to TRBD1. Trimming took 4 bases from V and 5 from J; bases not matched to a gene: 7. The CDR3 sequence is 15 residues long. Germline CDR1 LGHNA, CDR2 YSLEER. In DNA, the CDR3 is TGCGCCAGCAGCCGGGTACAGGGGGAGGACAATGAGCAGTTCTTC. Translation gives CASSRVQGEDNEQFF.

The rearrangement links TRBV10-2 to TRBJ1-5; D is unresolved. Between the trimmed V and J ends, which lost 4 bases and 10 bases, there was a span of 8 bases. The CDR3 runs 11 residues. Germline CDR1 is WSHSY and CDR2 is SAAADI. CDR3: CASSGSGPQHF. In nucleotides, the CDR3 is TGCGCCAGCAGTGGTTCTGGCCCCCAGCATTTT.

The V and J genes are TRBV7-9 and TRBJ1-1; no reliable D call. Trimming took off 4 bases at V and 0 bases at J, with 12 bases between the two ends. This CDR3 is 15 amino acids long. CDR1 and CDR2 from the germline V gene are SEHNR and FQNEAQ (reference sequence). In DNA form, the CDR3 reads TGTGCCAGCAGCTCCTTAAGGGAGTTGAACACTGAAGCTTTCTTT. This encodes CASSSLRELNTEAFF.

V usage is TRBV5-4 and J usage is TRBJ2-1; a weak D match, TRBD2 (5 bases). V was shortened by 0 bases and J by 0 bases, with 7 bases between the two germline ends. This CDR3 has 15 residues. Germline V gene lookup returns CDR1 SGHNT and CDR2 YYREEE (reference sequence). This CDR3 is CASSLGGDSYNEQFF. The CDR3 coding sequence is TGTGCCAGCAGCTTGGGGGGAGACTCCTACAATGAGCAGTTCTTC.